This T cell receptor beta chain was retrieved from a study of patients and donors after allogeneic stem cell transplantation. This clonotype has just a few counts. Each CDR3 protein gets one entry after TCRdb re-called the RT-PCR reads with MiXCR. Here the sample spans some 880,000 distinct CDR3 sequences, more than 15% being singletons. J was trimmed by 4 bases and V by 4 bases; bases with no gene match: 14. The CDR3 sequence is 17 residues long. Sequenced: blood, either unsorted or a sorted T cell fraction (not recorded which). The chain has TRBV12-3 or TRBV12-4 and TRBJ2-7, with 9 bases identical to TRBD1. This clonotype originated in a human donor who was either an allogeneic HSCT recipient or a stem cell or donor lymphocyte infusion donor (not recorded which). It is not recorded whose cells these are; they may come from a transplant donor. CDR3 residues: CASSSQTLRGQGYEQYF. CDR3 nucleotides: TGTGCCAGCAGTTCCCAAACCCTCAGGGGACAGGGATACGAGCAGTACTTC.